The source of this T cell receptor beta chain is a study of metastatic and nonmetastatic thyroid tumors. Until they underwent thyroid surgery, no patient had received any treatment. Authors' methods: The study's classifier, a distant-metastasis tool for papillary thyroid cancer, was built using CDR3 differences across clinicopathological groups. TCRdb reprocessed the PCR reads using MiXCR. In this record, the V and J calls reflect TCRdb's handling and not the investigators' own analysis. The sample includes around 13,000 clones, about 25% of them seen just once. The CDR3 totals 15 residues. V lost 2 bases, J lost 1 base, and 12 bases lay in between. In germline, CDR1 is SGHTS, CDR2 YDEGEE.

The chain employs TRBV5-8 and TRBJ1-1, with unresolved D. The sequenced sample consisted of blood. The receptor was derived from a male donor with papillary thyroid cancer or a benign thyroid nodule (not recorded which). Some clones in this sample may be carry-over from other donors' samples. CDR3 in DNA: TGTGCCAGCAGCTTTGTTGCCGGCCCGAACACTGAAGCTTTCTTT. This translates into CASSFVAGPNTEAFF.